One T cell receptor (beta chain) is described in this entry. Its antigen remains undetermined. The input lacks base qualities; no much larger clone sits a single base away. This sample is drawn from a study of shared clonotypes between healthy human individuals (dated by TCRdb to 2020 to 2022). Study-wide context: The cohort included a few men and a couple of women between 18 and 49 years of age. For each donor, three plates each were used for CD4 naive and CD4 memory, two plates were used for CD8 naive, and one plate was used for CD8 memory. Blood TCR repertoires of about five healthy adults were deeply sequenced to estimate repertoire size and the extent of clonotype sharing between individuals. To increase sequencing depth and limit assay-specific biases, different laboratories used diverse techniques to prepare libraries and sequence TCR repertoires. Between about 0.9 and 10 billion PBMCs per donor were obtained by leukapheresis.

Donors were healthy HIV-negative adults with no recently reported acute infections or vaccinations. All donors were Caucasian adults living in Nashville, Tennessee, USA. CD4+ T cells were enriched by magnetic negative selection; naive cells were then positively selected on CD45RA, and the negative fraction formed the memory subset. Blood was collected by leukapheresis, and PBMCs were isolated by Ficoll-Histopaque density gradient centrifugation and then cryopreserved in liquid nitrogen vapor phase. Analytical flow cytometry was used to check the purity and quantity of every magnetically sorted T cell population. Genomic DNA was isolated from every sorted fraction and measured by UV absorbance on a Nanodrop 2000c. TCR CDR3 regions were amplified from genomic DNA by multiplex PCR using the deep immunoSEQ assay. For each cell subset, the extracted genomic DNA was distributed evenly across all wells of several immunoSEQ 96-well plates, and each plate served as one replicate. For sorted subsets, each replicate PCR was loaded with roughly 190 ng genomic DNA, equivalent to about 33,000 T cell genomes. The purified libraries were quantified using a Qubit 3.0 fluorometer, sized with a Bioanalyzer 2100, and then quantified again using the KAPA Library Quantification kit. A separate single-read 150-cycle Illumina NextSeq 550 flow cell was used to sequence each immunoSEQ 96-well plate. Under the source paper's analysis protocol: Because only junctional sequences without quality scores were contained in the immunoSEQ output, filtering matching that applied to full-length reads could not be performed. Sequences were annotated with PyIR, a Python wrapper for IgBLAST v1.9, using IMGT germline references to assign V/J genes and CDR3. Reads were filtered out if the reads had weak V/J assignments (E-value above 1e-6), no CDR3, stop codons, out-of-frame junctions, or ambiguous translated residues. V3J clonotypes were defined by identical inferred V gene, J gene, and CDR3 amino acid sequence. The percentage overlap between two repertoires was calculated by dividing the number of shared unique clonotypes by the size of the smaller repertoire. Three approaches were used to assess repertoire richness: RTK rarefaction, the Chao1 estimator, and Recon v2.1 estimates of unobserved clonotypes. Generation probabilities for all TCRbeta clonotypes obtained by the gDNA method from a few donors were computed using OLGA. TCRdb retrieved this table from immuneACCESS and kept in-frame rearrangements only. Not all clones are present; in checked studies, unresolved V genes account for under half, and no reason is known for the remainder. V and J calls and clone size are copied from that table; D and trimming were computed from the DNA. This sample gives 950,000 to 1,300,000 clones in total; approximately 68% of them show up just once. The ten largest clones represent approximately 1.5% of the sample.

CDR1 and CDR2, per the germline V gene (reference sequence), are SGHNT and YYREEE. Trimming removed 0 bases from V and 4 bases from J, leaving 7 bases between the germline ends. Including cysteine and phenylalanine, the CDR3 has 14 amino acids. Solely the CDR3 DNA is kept, with 42 bases framed from the first base. The paper's findings and limits, for the study overall: Sharing across a few donors was observed for around 5% of naive CD4, under 4% of naive CD8, around 2.5% of memory CD4, and around 0.42% of memory CD8 clonotypes. Only blood was sampled, and tissue TCR repertoires likely differ from those in blood. Because the study included only a small number of donors, the genetic and exposure-history diversity represented was limited. Incomplete sequencing was indicated by rarefaction of sorted-subset datasets, despite the large sequencing depth. Naive subsets generally had larger estimated clonotype richness than memory subsets. Pairwise subsampling led to the expectation that sequencing depth would affect the degree of clonotype sharing among donors. Compared with non-shared clonotypes, clonotypes shared by all four sorted-subset donors had higher generation probabilities.

Sequenced: memory CD4+ T cells sorted from blood. The cell subset or site label here, explained by the study, means: CD45RA-negative fraction. The TCR sequence derives from a man between 18 and 35 years old in good health. This chain is built from TRBV5-4 and TRBJ2-2; there is no confident call for the D gene. In nucleotides, the sequence is TGTGCCAGCAGCTTGGTAGGAAGCACCGGGGAGCTGTTTTTT. Translated, this gives CASSLVGSTGELFF.